Listed below are T cell receptor beta chains from one sample, sequenced in a study of Ad26.COV2.S vaccination and SARS-CoV-2 variants. Sequencing was performed with immunoSEQ multiplex PCR; in TCRdb, only in-frame clones are kept and a portion is missing. This table has 400,000 to 450,000 clones, approximately 90% appearing once. The sequencing here drew on peripheral blood, taken in a trial of Ad26.COV2.S vaccine versus placebo. These receptors were taken from a person aged 18-60 years who received the Ad26.COV2.S COVID-19 vaccine or a placebo. The CDR3 runs from the conserved cysteine through the conserved F or W. D genes are given only for firm matches. Some rows have no size entry. The others give once, few or many, or a class for an expanded clone.

d_call | clone_size | j_call | v_call | cdr3_aa
NA | NA | TRBJ2-3 | TRBV7-8 | CASSPPTDTQYF
NA | NA | TRBJ2-5 | TRBV7-2 | CASSLVGGRETQYF
TRBD1 | NA | TRBJ2-7 | TRBV9 | CASSVTGTGAEQYF
NA | NA | TRBJ1-1 | TRBV19 | CASSMMGTEAFF
NA | NA | TRBJ1-6 | TRBV30 | CAWRRWKGRGPNSPLHF
TRBD2 | NA | TRBJ2-1 | TRBV30 | CAWSGLAGLGEQFF
NA | NA | TRBJ1-2 | TRBV18 | CASSPLKTNYGYTF
TRBD1 | NA | TRBJ1-6 | TRBV27 | CASRITGEGNSPLHF
NA | NA | TRBJ1-5 | TRBV7-9 | CASSSQAEQPQHF
NA | NA | TRBJ2-7 | TRBV11-1 | CASSPDWAVEQYF
NA | few | TRBJ1-2 | TRBV5-4 | CASSPISPTASGRYGYTF
NA | NA | TRBJ2-1 | TRBV9 | CASSVAPSSSYNEQFF
TRBD1 | few | TRBJ1-2 | TRBV28 | CASSFGDSLDGYTF
TRBD2 | NA | TRBJ2-7 | TRBV6-5 | CATRAGGGPREQYF
TRBD2 | NA | TRBJ2-1 | TRBV15 | CATSRGREFEQFF
NA | NA | TRBJ2-2 | TRBV7-2 | CASSLALVRQNTGELFF
TRBD2 | NA | TRBJ2-2 | TRBV19 | CASTGGDGVDPGELFF
NA | NA | TRBJ2-1 | TRBV3-1/TRBV3-2 | CASSQGDEQFF
NA | few | TRBJ2-2 | TRBV27 | CASSRVTSGELFF
TRBD1 | NA | TRBJ2-4 | TRBV19 | CASSITTGAGIITNIQYF
NA | NA | TRBJ1-1 | TRBV15 | CATSRDKVPVNTEAFF
TRBD2 | NA | TRBJ2-1 | TRBV7-9 | CASSLQPGLAGILFF
NA | once | TRBJ1-2 | TRBV7-8 | CASSLALDFDYGYTF
NA | NA | TRBJ2-7 | TRBV6-1 | CASSDGQSSYEQYF